Sequencing of this T cell receptor (beta chain) was carried out in a study of T cells in Graves' hyperthyroidism and ophthalmopathy. Turning to the study itself: Specimen type is peripheral blood, collected at initial diagnosis prior to any treatment.

Trimming left V 1 base short and J 7 bases short, with 11 bases between. Germline CDR1 reads SGHTA; CDR2 reads FQGNSA. The CDR3 totals 15 residues. Clinical symptoms, serum thyroxine and TRAb, thyroid ultrasound and orbital computed tomography together formed the diagnostic basis. Findings of the study overall: Most thyroid clonotypes with frequency above 0.001 were detected in blood.

Amplification targeted TCR beta CDR3 regions from RNA transcripts. The TCR CDR3 first-round RT-PCR relied on the HTBI primer set. TCRdb independently ran MiXCR on the multiplex PCR reads; one entry per CDR3 protein. Of about 270,000 distinct CDR3 sequences in the sample, less than 30% were seen once. This clonotype was picked up many times. The antigen is not known. Sequenced input: blood. The receptor was derived from a man in his forties with Graves' hyperthyroidism that later progressed to Graves' ophthalmopathy. This chain links TRBV7-2 with TRBJ1-6; D may be TRBD1 (6 bases). This CDR3 reads CASSLVGQSNSPLHF. The CDR3 DNA reads as TGTGCCAGCAGCTTAGTTGGACAGTCGAATTCACCCCTCCACTTT.